The source of this TCR beta chain is a study of blood T cell repertoires in COVID-19. Overall study context: COVID-19 samples from acute and convalescent phases originated in the United States, Italy and Spain. The analysed material was cDNA or gDNA that came from T cells, B-cell-depleted T cells, or PBMCs.

Authors' data handling: Nucleated cell number was recorded as an estimate derived from reference gene primer amplification. Libraries were prepared by immunoSEQ multiplex PCR; TCRdb keeps only in-frame clonotypes and omits some of them. V and J calls and clone size follow that table, whereas D and trimming were derived from the DNA. The sample includes about 280,000 clones, around 85% of them seen just once. Germline V gene data show CDR1 as LNHDA and CDR2 as SQIVND (reference sequence). V shed 1 base and J shed 2 bases, with 14 bases lying between them. CDR3 length: 16 amino acids. Source material: peripheral blood. The chain uses TRBV19 and TRBJ2-5, with TRBD2 as a possible D gene (5 bases). The receptor was isolated from a man aged 50 to 60 with active or convalescent COVID-19. DNA of the CDR3: TGTGCCAGTAGTATAGGAAGGAGAAGAGGGCAAGAGACCCAGTACTTC. It specifies CASSIGRRRGQETQYF.